One T cell receptor beta chain is described in this entry. The antigen is unknown. The data derive from a study of T cell clones after liver transplantation. Overall study context: As an antigen-independent comparator, third-party-reactive TCRbeta sequences came from pre-transplant mixed lymphocyte reactions. Blood was drawn pre-transplant, before withdrawal, and after full or failed withdrawal. Without induction therapy, subjects received standard immunosuppression until 12-24 months post-transplant.

Sequencing used immunoSEQ multiplex PCR; TCRdb keeps in-frame clones, though not all of them. Of more than 75,000 clones listed, roughly 85% are singletons. The germline V gene has CDR1 SGHNT and CDR2 YYREEE (reference sequence). J lost 7 bases, V lost 5 bases, and 8 bases had no gene match. The CDR3 spans 13 residues. General study results and limits: A larger donor-reactive than third-party decline suggested partial antigen-specific deletion.

The chain employs TRBV5-4 and TRBJ1-2; 7 nucleotides match TRBD1. This TCR was sampled from a human patient who received a liver transplant. Some T cells may be provided by the graft donor. The sample consisted of CD4+ T cells from blood, taken 45 to 46 months after liver transplant. The CDR3: CASSRTGEGGYTF. The CDR3 nucleotides read TGTGCCAGCAGTCGAACAGGGGAGGGTGGCTACACCTTC.